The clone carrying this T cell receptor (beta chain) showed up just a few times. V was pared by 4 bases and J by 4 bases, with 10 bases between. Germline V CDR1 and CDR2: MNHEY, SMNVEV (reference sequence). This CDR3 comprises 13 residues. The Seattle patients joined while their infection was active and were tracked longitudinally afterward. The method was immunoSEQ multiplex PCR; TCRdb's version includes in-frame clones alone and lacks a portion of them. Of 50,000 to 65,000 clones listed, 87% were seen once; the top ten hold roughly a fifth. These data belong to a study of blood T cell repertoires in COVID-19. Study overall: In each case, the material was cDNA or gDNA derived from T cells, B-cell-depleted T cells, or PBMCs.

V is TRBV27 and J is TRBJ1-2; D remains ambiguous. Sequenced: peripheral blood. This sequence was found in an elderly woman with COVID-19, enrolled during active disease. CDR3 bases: TGTGCCAGCAGTTCGCTGGGCCGCTATGGCTACACCTTC. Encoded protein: CASSSLGRYGYTF.